The next 17 T cell receptor beta chains were all read from a single sample in a study of control samples from healthy donors and cancer patients. Repertoires were generated with immunoSEQ multiplex PCR, while TCRdb's copy carries only in-frame clones and drops some. Of under 80,000 clones listed, roughly 94% are singletons. The specimen was blood. The receptors come from a woman aged 40 to 50 in good health.

This chain joins TRBV7-9 and TRBJ2-5; D gene ambiguous. Germline V gives CDR1 SEHNR, CDR2 FQNEAQ (reference sequence). V lost 4 bases, J lost 5 bases, and 11 bases lay in between. This CDR3 is 13 amino acids long. The CDR3 here is CASSSAPDETQYF. CDR3 sequence (DNA): TGTGCCAGCAGCTCCGCCCCCGATGAGACCCAGTACTTC.

The J gene is TRBJ2-7, the V gene TRBV3-1 (or the pseudogene TRBV3-2); 8 bases align to TRBD2. CDR1 and CDR2 from the germline V gene are LGHDT and YNNKEL (reference sequence). This CDR3 contains 14 residues. With 6 bases clipped from V and 3 bases from J, the junction kept 7 bases outside the gene matches. The CDR3 sequence is CASRRAGANYEQYF. CDR3 DNA sequence: TGTGCCAGCAGGAGAGCGGGGGCGAACTACGAGCAGTACTTC.

The V gene is TRBV4-1, the J gene TRBJ1-2, with D maybe TRBD1 (5 bases). Germline values: CDR1 MGHRA, CDR2 YSYEKL. V was trimmed by 1 base and J by 8 bases, leaving 14 bases between them. The CDR3 length is 14 residues. The CDR3 loop is CASSQVGASQGYTF. CDR3 in DNA: TGCGCCAGCAGCCAAGTTGGGGCATCTCAGGGCTACACCTTC.

The chain combines TRBV4-1 with TRBJ1-2; TRBD1 matches at 8 bases. Germline V CDR1 and CDR2: MGHRA, YSYEKL. The CDR3 is 17 amino acids. Trimming removed 4 bases from V and 0 bases from J; junction bases left unmatched: 10. CDR3 residues: CASSPQEGTGANYGYTF. DNA for the CDR3: TGCGCCAGCAGCCCCCAGGAGGGGACAGGTGCTAACTATGGCTACACCTTC.

Only one count was recorded for this clone. The chain couples TRBV3-1 (or the pseudogene TRBV3-2) to TRBJ2-7, with TRBD2 as a possible D gene (5 bases). Trimming removed 0 bases from V and 4 bases from J, with 7 bases in between. Germline V gene data show CDR1 as LGHDT and CDR2 as YNNKEL (reference sequence). The CDR3 spans 13 residues. The CDR3 protein is CASSQERGYEQYF. The CDR3 bases are TGTGCCAGCAGCCAAGAACGGGGATACGAGCAGTACTTC.

V is TRBV30 and J is TRBJ1-4; no definite D call. Looked up from germline, CDR1 is GTSNPN and CDR2 is SVGIG (reference sequence). V was pared by 5 bases and J by 1 base, with 8 bases between. The CDR3 covers 13 residues. CDR3 sequence: CAWGDRTNEKLFF. The CDR3 DNA sequence: TGTGCCTGGGGGGATAGAACTAATGAAAAACTGTTTTTT.

This chain joins TRBV18 and TRBJ2-7; tentative D call: TRBD1 (5 bases). V was trimmed by 3 bases and J by 1 base, leaving 13 bases between them. CDR1 KGHSH and CDR2 LQKENI come from the germline V gene. This CDR3 is built from 15 residues. The CDR3 DNA is TGTGCCAGCTCACCTCGACAGACCACTTCCTACGAGCAGTACTTC. Protein product: CASSPRQTTSYEQYF.

The V and J genes are TRBV2 and TRBJ1-2; possibly TRBD1 for D (5 bases). The germline gives CDR1 SNHLY, CDR2 FYNNEI. This CDR3 spans 12 amino acids. V lost 4 bases and J lost 7, with 10 bases in between. The chain's CDR3 is CASSGDGGGYTF. Written as DNA, the CDR3 is TGTGCCAGCAGTGGGGACGGAGGTGGCTACACCTTC.

As regards this clone: Distinct nucleotide sequences in the sample also encode this CDR3. V gene TRBV7-2 combines with J gene TRBJ2-3, with D uncertain. The germline gives CDR1 SGHTA, CDR2 FQGNSA. This CDR3 spans 12 amino acids. The ends were cut back, 6 bases at V and 0 bases at J, with 4 bases in the middle. In DNA form, the CDR3 reads TGTGCCAGCAGTCCCAGCACAGATACGCAGTATTTT. As protein: CASSPSTDTQYF. Supplemented by reference TRBV7-2 and TRBJ2-3, the full variable domain reads GAGVSQSPSNKVTEKGKDVELRCDPISGHTALYWYRQSLGQGLEFLIYFQGNSAPDKSGLPSDRFSAERTGGSVSTLTIQRTQQEDSAVYLCASSPSTDTQYFGPGTRLTVL.

The chain uses TRBV28 and TRBJ1-2; D not certain. The CDR3 covers 11 residues. V lost 1 base to trimming and J lost 4 bases, with 1 base between them. CDR1 and CDR2 from the germline V gene are MDHEN and SYDVKM. The CDR3 sequence: CASSLSYGYTF. In DNA form, the CDR3 reads TGTGCCAGCAGTTTATCCTATGGCTACACCTTC.

The chain links TRBV3-1 (or the pseudogene TRBV3-2) to TRBJ1-2, with 8 bases that match TRBD1. Germline-derived CDR1 and CDR2 are LGHDT and YNNKEL (reference sequence). Trimming at V came to 4 bases and at J to 8 bases, leaving 6 bases not matched to a gene. CDR3 length: 13 residues. CDR3 region: CASSRIQGGGYTF. The CDR3 DNA sequence: TGTGCCAGCAGCCGAATACAGGGGGGAGGCTACACCTTC.

This chain links TRBV21-1 with TRBJ2-7; the listed D gene, TRBD1, was not tested against the DNA. TRBV21-1 is an annotated pseudogene. The CDR3 sequence is 14 residues long. DNA for the CDR3: TGTGCCAGCAGCTCTGAGACAGGGGGATACGAGCAGTACTTC. Amino acids: CASSSETGGYEQYF.

The chain has TRBV24-1 and TRBJ1-3, with 8 positions matching TRBD1. Germline CDR1 and CDR2: KGHDR and SFDVKD. With V trimmed by 2 bases and J by 0 bases, 5 bases remained unmatched. The CDR3 loop spans 17 amino acids. This chain's CDR3 is CATSDSRQGISGNTIYF. CDR3 DNA: TGTGCCACCAGTGATTCTCGACAGGGGATCTCTGGAAACACCATATATTTT.

This sequence joins TRBV28 and TRBJ1-2; perhaps TRBD1 as D (5 bases). The CDR3 spans 15 residues. The V end lost 5 bases, the J end lost 4 bases, and 17 bases lay between the germline ends. Germline-derived CDR1 and CDR2 are MDHEN and SYDVKM. CDR3 amino acids: CASSQPKGIIYGYTF. For the CDR3, the DNA is TGTGCCAGCAGTCAACCCAAGGGGATCATCTATGGCTACACCTTC.

The chain recombines TRBV4-3 with TRBJ2-4, with a weak D call TRBD1 (5 bases). The CDR3 has 13 amino acids. Germline V CDR1 and CDR2: LGHNA, YSLEER. V was cut by 2 bases and J by 8 bases, with 10 bases left in between. The CDR3 nucleotides are TGCGCCAGCAGCCAATTTAGGGGTTACATTCAGTACTTC. Translating it yields CASSQFRGYIQYF.

V is TRBV12-3 or TRBV12-4 and J is TRBJ1-2, with D uncertain. This CDR3 region has 13 residues. Trimming took 6 bases from V and 5 from J, leaving 13 bases between them. CDR3 region: CASSISTSYGYTF. As DNA, the CDR3 is TGTGCCAGCAGCATAAGTACCTCATATGGCTACACCTTC.

The chain uses TRBV29-1 and TRBJ1-2; D possibly corresponds to TRBD1 (6 bases). In germline, CDR1 is SQVTM, CDR2 ANQGSEA. Trimming stripped 6 bases from V and 7 bases from J, with 18 bases between. There are 13 residues in the CDR3. CDR3 amino acids: CSVPQDSGAGYTF. As DNA, the CDR3 is TGCAGCGTCCCCCAGGACAGCGGGGCTGGCTACACCTTC.